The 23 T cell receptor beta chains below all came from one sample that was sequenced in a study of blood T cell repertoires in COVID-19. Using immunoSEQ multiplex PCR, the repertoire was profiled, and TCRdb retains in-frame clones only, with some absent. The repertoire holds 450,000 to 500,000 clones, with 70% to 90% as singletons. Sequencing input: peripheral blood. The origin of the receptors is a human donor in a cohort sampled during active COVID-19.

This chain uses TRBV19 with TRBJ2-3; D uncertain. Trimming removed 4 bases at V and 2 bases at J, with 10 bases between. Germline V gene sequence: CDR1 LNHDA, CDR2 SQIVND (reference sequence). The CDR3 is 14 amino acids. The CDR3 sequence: CASSTAYHTDTQYF. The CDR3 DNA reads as TGTGCCAGTAGTACCGCGTACCACACAGATACGCAGTATTTT.

The CDR3 DNA reads as TGTGCCAGCAGCCCCCGAATGGGACTGCGCACAGATACGCAGTATTTT. Translated: CASSPRMGLRTDTQYF. V and J are TRBV7-9 and TRBJ2-3; D might be TRBD2 (6 bases). Germline V gene sequence: CDR1 SEHNR, CDR2 FQNEAQ (reference sequence). CDR3 size: 16 residues. The germline V and J ends were trimmed by 5 bases and 1 base, with 16 bases remaining between them.

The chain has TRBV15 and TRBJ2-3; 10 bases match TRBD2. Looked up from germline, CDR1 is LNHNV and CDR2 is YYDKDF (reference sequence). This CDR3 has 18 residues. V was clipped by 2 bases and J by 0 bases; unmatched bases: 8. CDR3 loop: CATSRKRTSGASTDTQYF. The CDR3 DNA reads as TGTGCCACCAGCAGAAAAAGGACTAGCGGAGCTAGCACAGATACGCAGTATTTT.

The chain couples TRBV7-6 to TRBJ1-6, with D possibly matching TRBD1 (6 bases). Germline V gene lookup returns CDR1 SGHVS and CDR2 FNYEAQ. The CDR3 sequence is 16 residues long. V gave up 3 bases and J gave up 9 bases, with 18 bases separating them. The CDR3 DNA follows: TGTGCCAGCAGCTTGGGCTTCAGGGGCGCCAGTTCACCCCTCCACTTT. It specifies CASSLGFRGASSPLHF.

The CDR3 region has the DNA TGTGCCAGCACCGGACAGGGGAAGAGCAATCAGCCCCAGCATTTT. The encoded protein is CASTGQGKSNQPQHF. V usage is TRBV7-2 and J usage is TRBJ1-5; 9 positions match TRBD1. The CDR3 sequence is 15 residues long. Trimming cost V 7 bases and J 1 base; bases outside gene matches: 5. Germline CDR1 is SGHTA and CDR2 is FQGNSA.

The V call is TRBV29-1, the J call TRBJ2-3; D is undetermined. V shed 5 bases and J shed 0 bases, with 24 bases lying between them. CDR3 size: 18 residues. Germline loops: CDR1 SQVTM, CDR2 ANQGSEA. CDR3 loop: CSVTPLLGTAASTDTQYF. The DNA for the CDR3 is TGCAGCGTTACCCCTCTCCTCGGAACAGCCGCTAGCACAGATACGCAGTATTTT.

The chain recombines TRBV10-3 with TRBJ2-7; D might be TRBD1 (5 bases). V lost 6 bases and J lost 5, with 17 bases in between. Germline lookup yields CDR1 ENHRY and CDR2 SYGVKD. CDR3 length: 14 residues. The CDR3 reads CAIRGDRSSNEQYF. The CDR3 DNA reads TGTGCCATCAGGGGTGACAGAAGTAGTAACGAGCAGTACTTC.

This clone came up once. CDR3 sequence reads: CATSRTGVQPQHF. CDR3 coding DNA: TGTGCCACCAGCAGGACAGGGGTTCAGCCCCAGCATTTT. The genes are TRBV24-1 and TRBJ1-5; 9 bases line up with TRBD1. Germline lookup yields CDR1 KGHDR and CDR2 SFDVKD. This CDR3 region has 13 residues. V dropped 7 bases and J dropped 6; count of bases not matched to a gene: 3.

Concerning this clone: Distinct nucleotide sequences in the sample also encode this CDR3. Written as DNA, the CDR3 is TGTGCCAGCAGCCGCGACAGGGACGAGCAGTACTTC. This codes for CASSRDRDEQYF. The chain has TRBV6-5 and TRBJ2-7, with 7 nucleotides matching TRBD1. Losses at the gene ends were 6 bases for V and 5 bases for J; bases not matched to a gene: 4. CDR3 size: 12 residues. From germline, CDR1 is MNHEY and CDR2 SVGAGI.

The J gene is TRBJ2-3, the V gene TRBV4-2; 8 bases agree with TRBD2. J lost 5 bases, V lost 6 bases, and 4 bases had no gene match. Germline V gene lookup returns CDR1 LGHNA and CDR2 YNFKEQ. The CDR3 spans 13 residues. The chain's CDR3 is CASSIAGGDTQYF. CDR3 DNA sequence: TGTGCCAGCAGTATTGCGGGGGGAGATACGCAGTATTTT.

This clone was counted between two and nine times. This CDR3 reads CASSLEKGASTDTQYF. DNA of the CDR3: TGTGCCAGCAGCTTGGAAAAGGGGGCGAGCACAGATACGCAGTATTTT. This chain uses TRBV5-8 with TRBJ2-3; 7 bases fit TRBD1. V gave up 0 bases and J gave up 0 bases; unmatched junction bases: 4. The CDR3 loop spans 16 amino acids. Germline V CDR1 and CDR2: SGHTS, YDEGEE.

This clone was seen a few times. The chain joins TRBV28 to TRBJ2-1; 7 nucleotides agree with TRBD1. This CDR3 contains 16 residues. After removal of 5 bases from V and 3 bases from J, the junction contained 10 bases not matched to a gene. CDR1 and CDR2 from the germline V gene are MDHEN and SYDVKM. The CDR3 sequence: CASSPYLTGNYNEQFF. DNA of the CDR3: TGTGCCAGCAGTCCCTACTTGACAGGGAACTACAATGAGCAGTTCTTC.

The CDR3 nucleotides are TGTGCCAGCAGCTCTACAGGGTACGACACTGAAGCTTTCTTT. It codes for CASSSTGYDTEAFF. The rearrangement uses TRBV7-3 and TRBJ1-1; tentatively, D is TRBD1 (6 bases). The germline CDR1 and CDR2 sequences are SGHTA and FQGTGA. The CDR3 spans 14 residues. V was trimmed by 4 bases and J by 3 bases, leaving 12 bases between them.

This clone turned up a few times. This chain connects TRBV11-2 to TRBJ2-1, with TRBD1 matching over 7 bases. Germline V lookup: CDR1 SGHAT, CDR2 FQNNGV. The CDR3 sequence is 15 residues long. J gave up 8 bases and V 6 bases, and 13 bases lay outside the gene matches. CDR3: CASSLNRDRGDEQFF. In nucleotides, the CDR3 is TGTGCCAGCAGTTTAAACCGGGACAGAGGGGATGAGCAGTTCTTC.

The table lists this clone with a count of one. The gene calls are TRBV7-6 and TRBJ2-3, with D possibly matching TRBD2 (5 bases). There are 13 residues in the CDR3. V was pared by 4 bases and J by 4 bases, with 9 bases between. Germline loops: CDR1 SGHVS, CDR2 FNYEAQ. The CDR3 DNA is TGTGCCAGCAGCTGGGAGTCCCCAGATACGCAGTATTTT. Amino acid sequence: CASSWESPDTQYF.

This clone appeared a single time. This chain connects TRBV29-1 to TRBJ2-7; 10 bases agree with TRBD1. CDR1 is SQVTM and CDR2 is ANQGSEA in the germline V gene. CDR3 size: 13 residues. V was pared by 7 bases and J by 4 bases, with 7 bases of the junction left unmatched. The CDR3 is CSARGDRGYEQYF. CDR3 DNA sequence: TGCAGCGCCCGTGGGGACAGGGGTTACGAGCAGTACTTC.

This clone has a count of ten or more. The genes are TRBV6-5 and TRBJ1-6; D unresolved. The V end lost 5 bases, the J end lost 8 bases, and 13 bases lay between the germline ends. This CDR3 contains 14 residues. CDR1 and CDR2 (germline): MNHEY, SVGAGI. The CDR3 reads CASSPDRRHSPLHF. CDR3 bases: TGTGCCAGCAGTCCTGATCGGAGGCATTCACCCCTCCACTTT.

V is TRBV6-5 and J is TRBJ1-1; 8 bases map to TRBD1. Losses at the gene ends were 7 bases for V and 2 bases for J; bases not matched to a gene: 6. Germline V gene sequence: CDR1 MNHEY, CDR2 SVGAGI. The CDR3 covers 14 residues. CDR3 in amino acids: CASNLGQVNTEAFF. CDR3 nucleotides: TGTGCCAGCAACCTGGGACAGGTAAACACTGAAGCTTTCTTT.

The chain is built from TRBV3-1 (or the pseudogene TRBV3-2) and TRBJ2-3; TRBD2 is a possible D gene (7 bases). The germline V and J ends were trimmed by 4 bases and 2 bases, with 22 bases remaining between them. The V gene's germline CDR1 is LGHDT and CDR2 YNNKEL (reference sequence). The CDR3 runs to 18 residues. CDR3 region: CASSPPRGGGPFTDTQYF. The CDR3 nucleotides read TGTGCCAGCAGCCCACCTAGGGGGGGAGGGCCATTCACAGATACGCAGTATTTT.

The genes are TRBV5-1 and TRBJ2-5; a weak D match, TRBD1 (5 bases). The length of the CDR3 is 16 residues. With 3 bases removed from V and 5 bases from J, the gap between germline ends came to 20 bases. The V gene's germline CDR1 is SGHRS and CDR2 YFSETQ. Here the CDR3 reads CASSSNGRQSWETQYF. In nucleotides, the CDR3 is TGCGCCAGCAGCTCGAACGGACGACAGAGTTGGGAGACCCAGTACTTC.

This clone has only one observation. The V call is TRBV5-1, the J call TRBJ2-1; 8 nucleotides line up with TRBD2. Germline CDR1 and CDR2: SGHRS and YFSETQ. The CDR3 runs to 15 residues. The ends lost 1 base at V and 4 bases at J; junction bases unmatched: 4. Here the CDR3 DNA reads TGCGCCAGCAGCTTGATAGCGGGGTCTTACAATGAGCAGTTCTTC. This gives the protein CASSLIAGSYNEQFF.

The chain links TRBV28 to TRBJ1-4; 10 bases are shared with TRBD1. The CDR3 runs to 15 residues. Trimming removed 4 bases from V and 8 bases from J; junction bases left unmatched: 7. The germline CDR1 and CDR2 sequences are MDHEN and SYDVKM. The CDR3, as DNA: TGTGCCAGCAGTTCCCCGGGGACAGGGGTAGAAAAACTGTTTTTT. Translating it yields CASSSPGTGVEKLFF.

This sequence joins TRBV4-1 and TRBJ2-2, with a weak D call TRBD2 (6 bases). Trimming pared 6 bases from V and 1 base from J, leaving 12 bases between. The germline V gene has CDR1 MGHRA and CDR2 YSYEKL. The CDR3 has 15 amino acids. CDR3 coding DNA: TGCGCCAGCAGTCCCGCGGGGTTGAACACCGGGGAGCTGTTTTTT. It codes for CASSPAGLNTGELFF.